This T cell receptor beta chain was retrieved from a study of blood T cell repertoires in COVID-19. About the research overall: Researchers got acute and convalescent COVID-19 samples from the United States, Italy and Spain. T cells, B-cell-depleted T cells, or PBMCs provided the cDNA or gDNA that served as material.

In the original workflow: Estimation of nucleated cell counts relied on the amplification of reference gene primers. TCRdb's table, derived via immunoSEQ multiplex PCR, lists solely in-frame clones and lacks some. Clonal size and the V and J genes are those of that table, whereas D and trimming came from the DNA. Of more than 95,000 clones listed, 81% were seen once; the top ten hold 3.5% to 4%. The length of the CDR3 is 14 residues. V lost 4 bases and J lost 1, with 10 bases in between. Per germline, CDR1 LGHDT and CDR2 YNNKEL (reference sequence). Sequencing was done on a sample of peripheral blood. The sequence derives from a woman between 45 and 65 years old with acute or convalescent COVID-19. The chain has TRBV3-1 (or the pseudogene TRBV3-2) and TRBJ1-1, with D possibly TRBD1 on 6 matching bases. The CDR3 DNA reads as TGTGCCAGCAGCCTCCGGGGGGCGAACACTGAAGCTTTCTTT. Translated, it gives CASSLRGANTEAFF.